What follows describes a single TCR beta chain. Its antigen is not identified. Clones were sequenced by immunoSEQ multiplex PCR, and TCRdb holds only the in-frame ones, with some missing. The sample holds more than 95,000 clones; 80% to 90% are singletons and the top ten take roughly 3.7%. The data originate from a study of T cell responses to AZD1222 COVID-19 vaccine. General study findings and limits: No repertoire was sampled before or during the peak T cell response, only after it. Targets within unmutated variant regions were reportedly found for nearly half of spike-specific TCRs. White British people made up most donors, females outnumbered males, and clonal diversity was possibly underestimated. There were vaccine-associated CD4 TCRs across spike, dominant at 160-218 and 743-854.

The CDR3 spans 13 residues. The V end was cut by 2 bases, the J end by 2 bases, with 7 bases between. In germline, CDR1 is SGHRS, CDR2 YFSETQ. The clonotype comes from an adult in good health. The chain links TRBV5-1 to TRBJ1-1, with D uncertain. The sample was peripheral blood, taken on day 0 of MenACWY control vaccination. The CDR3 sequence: CASSLSRNTEAFF. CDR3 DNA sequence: TGCGCCAGCAGCTTAAGCAGAAACACTGAAGCTTTCTTT.